These 5 T cell receptor beta chains were sequenced from one sample in a study of blood T cell repertoires in COVID-19. This table comes from immunoSEQ multiplex PCR, and its TCRdb copy is limited to in-frame clones, with some not included. The sample lists nearly 250,000 clones; 86% were seen once. The sequencing input was PBMCs or T cells enriched from blood (not recorded which). The receptor set was obtained from a woman aged 50 to 65 who had recovered from COVID-19.

The V call is TRBV18, the J call TRBJ1-6; 11 positions match TRBD1. Trimming cost V 2 bases and J 7 bases; bases outside gene matches: 7. This CDR3 contains 17 residues. Germline V lookup: CDR1 KGHSH, CDR2 LQKENI. The chain's CDR3 is CASSPAGDRGANSPLHF. CDR3 nucleotide sequence: TGTGCCAGCTCACCAGCGGGGGACAGGGGGGCAAATTCACCCCTCCACTTT. Looking up the rest from reference TRBV18 and TRBJ1-6 gives the full variable domain: NAGVMQNPRHLVRRRGQEARLRCSPMKGHSHVYWYRQLPEEGLKFMVYLQKENIIDESGMPKERFSAEFPKEGPSILRIQQVVRGDSAAYFCASSPAGDRGANSPLHFGNGTRLTVT.

This chain uses TRBV14 with TRBJ2-2; perhaps TRBD1 as D (6 bases). Germline CDR1 is SGHDN and CDR2 is FVKESK. The CDR3 is 14 residues long. V lost 1 base to trimming and J lost 6 bases, with 9 bases between them. The CDR3, as DNA: TGTGCCAGCAGCCAAGTACAGGGCTCCGGGGAGCTGTTTTTT. Translation gives CASSQVQGSGELFF.

The chain carries TRBV15 and TRBJ1-1, with D possibly matching TRBD1 (5 bases). CDR1 LNHNV and CDR2 YYDKDF come from the germline V gene (reference sequence). Trimming took off 3 bases at V and 5 bases at J, with 13 bases between the two ends. CDR3 length: 14 amino acids. DNA of the CDR3: TGTGCCACCAGCAGGGAGGGGAGGGGAACTGAAGCTTTCTTT. It is translated as CATSREGRGTEAFF.

This clone was counted a single time. The chain employs TRBV10-2 and TRBJ1-1; 11 bases are shared with TRBD1. The CDR3 spans 13 residues. The V gene end was trimmed by 6 bases and the J gene end by 5 bases; junction bases not matched to a gene: 2. In germline, CDR1 is WSHSY, CDR2 SAAADI. The CDR3: CASRDRGQTEAFF. The CDR3 DNA reads as TGCGCCAGCAGGGACAGGGGGCAAACTGAAGCTTTCTTT.

V usage is TRBV12-3 or TRBV12-4 and J usage is TRBJ1-6; D is possibly TRBD1 (6 bases). V was shortened by 8 bases and J by 10 bases, with 15 bases between the two germline ends. The CDR3 sequence is 13 residues long. In DNA, the CDR3 is TGTGCCAGCGCGGACAGTGTAGGGTCACCCCTCCACTTT. Translation gives CASADSVGSPLHF.